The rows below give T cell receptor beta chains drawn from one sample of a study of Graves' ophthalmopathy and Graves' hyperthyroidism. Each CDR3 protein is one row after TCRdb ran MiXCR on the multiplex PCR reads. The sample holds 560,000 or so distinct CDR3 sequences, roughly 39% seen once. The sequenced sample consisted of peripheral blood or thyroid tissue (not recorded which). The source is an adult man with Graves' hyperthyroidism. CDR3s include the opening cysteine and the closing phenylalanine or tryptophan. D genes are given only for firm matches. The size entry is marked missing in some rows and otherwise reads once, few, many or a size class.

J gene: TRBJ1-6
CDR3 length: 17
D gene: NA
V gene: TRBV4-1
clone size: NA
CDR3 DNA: TGCGCCAGCAGCCAGGTACCCGGGGACACCTATAATTCACCCCTCCACTTT
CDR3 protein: CASSQVPGDTYNSPLHF

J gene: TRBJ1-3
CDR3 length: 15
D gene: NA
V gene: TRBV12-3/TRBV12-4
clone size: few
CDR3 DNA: TGTGCCAGCAGTTTGAGGTCAGGGGCTGGAAACACCATATATTTT
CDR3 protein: CASSLRSGAGNTIYF

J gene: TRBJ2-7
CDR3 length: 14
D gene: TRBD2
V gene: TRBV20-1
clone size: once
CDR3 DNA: TGCAGTGCTAGATGGACTAGGTTCTCCTACGAGCAGTACTTC
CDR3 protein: CSARWTRFSYEQYF

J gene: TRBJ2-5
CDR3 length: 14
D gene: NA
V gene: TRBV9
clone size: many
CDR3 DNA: TGTGCCAGCAGCGTAGGTTCAGGCTGGGAGACCCAGTACTTC
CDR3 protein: CASSVGSGWETQYF

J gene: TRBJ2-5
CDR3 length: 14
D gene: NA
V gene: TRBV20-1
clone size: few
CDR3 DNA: TGCAGTGCTAGAGATGAGGGGGGCTGGGAGACCCAGTACTTC
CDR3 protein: CSARDEGGWETQYF

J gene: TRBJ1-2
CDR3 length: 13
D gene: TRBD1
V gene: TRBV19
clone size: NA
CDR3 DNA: TGTGCCAGTAGCTCTGGGACAGGGTCCGGCTACACCTTC
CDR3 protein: CASSSGTGSGYTF

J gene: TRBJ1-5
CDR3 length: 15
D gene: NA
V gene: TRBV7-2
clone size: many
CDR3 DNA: TGTGCCAGCAGCTTAGCAGGACTTAGCAATCAGCCCCAGCATTTT
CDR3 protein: CASSLAGLSNQPQHF

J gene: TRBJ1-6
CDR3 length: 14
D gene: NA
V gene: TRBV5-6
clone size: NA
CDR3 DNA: TGTGCCAGCAGCTCAGCGGGGGACAATTCACCCCTCCACTTT
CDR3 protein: CASSSAGDNSPLHF

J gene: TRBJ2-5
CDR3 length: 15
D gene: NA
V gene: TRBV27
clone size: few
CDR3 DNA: TGTGCCAGCAGACCATTCTGGGGCGGTGGAGAGACCCAGTACTTC
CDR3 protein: CASRPFWGGGETQYF

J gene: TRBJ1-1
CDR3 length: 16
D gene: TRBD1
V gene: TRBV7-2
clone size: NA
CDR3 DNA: TGTGCCAGCAGCCTAACCGGGACAGGGAAGAACACTGAAGCTTTCTTT
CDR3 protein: CASSLTGTGKNTEAFF

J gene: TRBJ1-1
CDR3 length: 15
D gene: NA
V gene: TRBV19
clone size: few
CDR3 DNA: TGTGCCAGTAGTGCCGAGGACAGAGTAAACACTGAAGCTTTCTTT
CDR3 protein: CASSAEDRVNTEAFF

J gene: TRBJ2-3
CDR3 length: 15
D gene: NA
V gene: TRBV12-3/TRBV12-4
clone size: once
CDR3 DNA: TGTGCCAGCAGTTTTCGGGCGGGTAGCACAGATACGCAGTATTTT
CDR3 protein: CASSFRAGSTDTQYF

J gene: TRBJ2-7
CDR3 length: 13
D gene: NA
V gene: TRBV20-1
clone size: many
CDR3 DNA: TGCAGTGTTCCGTCGGGGGTGGCCTACGAGCAGTACTTC
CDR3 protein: CSVPSGVAYEQYF

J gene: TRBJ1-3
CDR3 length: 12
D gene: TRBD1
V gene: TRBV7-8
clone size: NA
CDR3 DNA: TGTGCCGGACAGGGTTCTGGAAACACCATATATTTT
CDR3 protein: CAGQGSGNTIYF

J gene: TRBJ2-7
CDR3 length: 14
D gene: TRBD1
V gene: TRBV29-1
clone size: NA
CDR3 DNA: TGCAGCGTGGGGACAGGGGGGGAAAGCTACGAGCAGTACTTC
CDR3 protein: CSVGTGGESYEQYF

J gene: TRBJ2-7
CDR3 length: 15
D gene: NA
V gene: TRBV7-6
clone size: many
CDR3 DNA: TGTGCCAGCAGCTTAAGCCAGGGCAGCCGCTACGAGCAGTACTTC
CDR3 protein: CASSLSQGSRYEQYF

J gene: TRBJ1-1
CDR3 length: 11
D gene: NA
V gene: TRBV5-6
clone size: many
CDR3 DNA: TGTGCCAGCAGCGTGAACACTGAAGCTTTCTTT
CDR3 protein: CASSVNTEAFF

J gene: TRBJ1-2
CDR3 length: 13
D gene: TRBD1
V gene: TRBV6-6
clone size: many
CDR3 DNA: TGTGCCAGCAGAGACACAGGGGGTGGTGGCTACACCTTC
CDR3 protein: CASRDTGGGGYTF

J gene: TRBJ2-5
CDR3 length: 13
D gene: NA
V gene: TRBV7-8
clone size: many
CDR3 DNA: TGTGCCAGCAGCTCGGGGGACCAAGAGACCCAGTACTTC
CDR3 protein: CASSSGDQETQYF

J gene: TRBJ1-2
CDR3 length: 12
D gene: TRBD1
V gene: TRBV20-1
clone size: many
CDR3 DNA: TGCAGTGCCTACAGGGGGCAGGAGGGCTACACCTTC
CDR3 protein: CSAYRGQEGYTF

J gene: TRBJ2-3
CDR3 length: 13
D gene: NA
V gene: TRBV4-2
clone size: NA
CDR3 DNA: TGTGCCAGCAGCGCGACTAGCACAGATACGCAGTATTTT
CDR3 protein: CASSATSTDTQYF

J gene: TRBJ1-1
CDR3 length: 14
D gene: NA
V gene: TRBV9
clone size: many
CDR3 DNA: TGTGCCAGCAGCCCCGGGGAGGGTTTTACTGAAGCTTTCTTT
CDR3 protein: CASSPGEGFTEAFF

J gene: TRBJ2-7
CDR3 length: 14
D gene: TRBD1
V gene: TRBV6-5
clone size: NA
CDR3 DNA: TGTGCCAGCACCCCCGGGACAGGGTTAGACGAGCAGTACTTC
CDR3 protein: CASTPGTGLDEQYF

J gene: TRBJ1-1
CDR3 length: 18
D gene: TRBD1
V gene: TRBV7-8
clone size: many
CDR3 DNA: TGTGCCAGCAGCTTAGATAGAGGGCAGGGGGCCGGGAACACTGAAGCTTTCTTT
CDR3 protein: CASSLDRGQGAGNTEAFF

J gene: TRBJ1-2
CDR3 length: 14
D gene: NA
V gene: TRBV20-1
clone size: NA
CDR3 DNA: TGCAGTGCTAGGAAGGTCGGCAGTTACTATGGCTACACCTTC
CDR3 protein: CSARKVGSYYGYTF

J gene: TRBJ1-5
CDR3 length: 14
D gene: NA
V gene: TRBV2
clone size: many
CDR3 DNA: TGTGCCAGCAGTGAATACGTCAGGGGCCAGCCCCAGCATTTT
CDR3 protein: CASSEYVRGQPQHF

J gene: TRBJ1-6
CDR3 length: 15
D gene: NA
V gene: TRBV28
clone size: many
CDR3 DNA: TGTGCCAGCAGTTTAGACGGGGCGCCTCATTCACCCCTCCACTTT
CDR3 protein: CASSLDGAPHSPLHF

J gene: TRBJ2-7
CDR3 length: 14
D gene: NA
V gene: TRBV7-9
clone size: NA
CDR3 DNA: TGTGCCAGCAGCAACTTTGGGAGCTCCTACGAGCAGTACTTC
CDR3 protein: CASSNFGSSYEQYF

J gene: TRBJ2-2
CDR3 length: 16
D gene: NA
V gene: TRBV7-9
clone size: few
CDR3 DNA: TGTGCCAGCAACGGGGGGCGGGCCAGTACAGGGGGGGAGCTGTTTTTT
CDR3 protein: CASNGGRASTGGELFF

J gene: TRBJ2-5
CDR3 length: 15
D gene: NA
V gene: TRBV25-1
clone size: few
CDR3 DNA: TGTGCCAGCAGCCGAGGAGAGGTCCTGCAAGAGACCCAGTACTTC
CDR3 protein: CASSRGEVLQETQYF

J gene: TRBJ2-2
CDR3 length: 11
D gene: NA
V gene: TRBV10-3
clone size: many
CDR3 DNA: TGTGCCATAAGCGACACCGGGGAGCTGTTTTTT
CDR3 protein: CAISDTGELFF

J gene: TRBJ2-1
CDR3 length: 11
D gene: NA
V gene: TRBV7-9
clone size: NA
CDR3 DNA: TGTGCCAGCAGCACAAATAGGGAGCAGTTCTTC
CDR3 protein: CASSTNREQFF

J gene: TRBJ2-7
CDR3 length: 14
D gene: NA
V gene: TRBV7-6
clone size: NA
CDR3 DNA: TGTGCCAGCAGCTTAGGGGCTAACAGCTGCGAGCAGTGCTTC
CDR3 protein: CASSLGANSCEQCF

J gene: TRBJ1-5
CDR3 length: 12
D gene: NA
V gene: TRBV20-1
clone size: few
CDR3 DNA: TGCAGTGCTCTGGACGGCAATCAGCCCCAGCATTTT
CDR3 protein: CSALDGNQPQHF

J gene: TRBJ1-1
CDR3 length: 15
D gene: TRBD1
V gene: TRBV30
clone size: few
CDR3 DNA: TGTGCCCGGAACCGACAGGGAGTGGGTTTCACTGAAGCTTTCTTT
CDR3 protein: CARNRQGVGFTEAFF

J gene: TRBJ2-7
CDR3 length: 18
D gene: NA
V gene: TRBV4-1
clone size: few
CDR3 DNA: TGCGCCAGCAGCCAAGATGGTAAGCGGGCACTCACCACCTACGAGCAGTACTTC
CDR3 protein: CASSQDGKRALTTYEQYF

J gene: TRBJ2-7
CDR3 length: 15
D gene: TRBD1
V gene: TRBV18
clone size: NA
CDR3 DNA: TGTGCCAGCTCACCATACGGGACAGGGTCCTACGAGCAGTACTTC
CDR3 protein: CASSPYGTGSYEQYF

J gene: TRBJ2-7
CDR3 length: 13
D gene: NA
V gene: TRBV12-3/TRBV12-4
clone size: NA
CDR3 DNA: TGTGCCAGCAGTTTCCTGGGAGAATACGAGCAGTACTTC
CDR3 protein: CASSFLGEYEQYF

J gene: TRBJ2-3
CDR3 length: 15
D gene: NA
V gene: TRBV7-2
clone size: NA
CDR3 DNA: TGTGCCAGCAGCTTAAGCGGCGGCAGCACAGATACGCAGTATTTT
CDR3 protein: CASSLSGGSTDTQYF

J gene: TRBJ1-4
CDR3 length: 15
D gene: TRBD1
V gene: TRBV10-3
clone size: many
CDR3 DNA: TGTGCCATCAGCAGTACAGGGACAGCGAATGAAAAACTGTTTTTT
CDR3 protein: CAISSTGTANEKLFF

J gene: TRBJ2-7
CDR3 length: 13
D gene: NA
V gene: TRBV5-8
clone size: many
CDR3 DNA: TGTGCCAGCAGCTCCCCCCGTCGTTACGAGCAGTACTTC
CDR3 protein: CASSSPRRYEQYF

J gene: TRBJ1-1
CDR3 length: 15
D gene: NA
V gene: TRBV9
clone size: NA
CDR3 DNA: TGTGCCAGCAGCGTAGACTTCGGAGTTTCCACTGAAGCTTTCTTT
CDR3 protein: CASSVDFGVSTEAFF

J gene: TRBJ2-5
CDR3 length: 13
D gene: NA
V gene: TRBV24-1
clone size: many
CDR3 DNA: TGTGCCACCAGTGATTCTAGCGCGGAGACCCAGTACTTC
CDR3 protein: CATSDSSAETQYF

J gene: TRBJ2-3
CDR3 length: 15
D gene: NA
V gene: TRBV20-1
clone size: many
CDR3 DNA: TGCAGTGCTGTCCTAGGACTGGAAAACACAGATACGCAGTATTTT
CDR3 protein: CSAVLGLENTDTQYF

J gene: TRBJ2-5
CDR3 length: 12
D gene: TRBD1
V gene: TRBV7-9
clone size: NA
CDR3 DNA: TGTGCCAGTAGTACAGGGGGCGCGGGGCAGTACTTC
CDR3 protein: CASSTGGAGQYF